The present entry profiles one T cell receptor (beta chain) with its context. The data stem from a study of blood T cells in healthy people across ages. Peripheral blood samples of 9 to 10 milliliters were drawn from each donor. A minimum of 6 micrograms of total RNA was extracted per sample. Germline values: CDR1 MDHEN, CDR2 SYDVKM. Trimming left V 6 bases short and J 3 bases short, with 8 bases between. The CDR3 spans 13 residues. It was with a sample-barcoded 5' primer and a J-beta primer mix that a second PCR of roughly 7 to 12 cycles was run. Every sample produced at least 2.5 million CDR3-containing paired-end reads. TCRdb reprocessed the 5' RACE reads with MiXCR, giving one entry per CDR3 protein. The sample shows about 1.5 million distinct CDR3 sequences, about 45% of them seen only once.

The chain employs TRBV28 and TRBJ2-2; D is ambiguous. The sample consisted of blood. The origin of this receptor is a woman aged 18-35 years in good health. The CDR3 region is CASRSLDTGELFF. Written as DNA, the CDR3 is TGTGCCAGCAGGAGTCTGGACACCGGGGAGCTGTTTTTT. Using reference TRBV28 and TRBJ2-2 for the parts outside the CDR3, the full variable domain is DVKVTQSSRYLVKRTGEKVFLECVQDMDHENMFWYRQDPGLGLRLIYFSYDVKMKEKGDIPEGYSVSREKKERFSLILESASTNQTSMYLCASRSLDTGELFFGEGSRLTVL.